Each of the 9 T cell receptor beta chains below was sequenced from the same sample in a study of blood T cell repertoires in COVID-19. TCRdb's table, derived via immunoSEQ multiplex PCR, lists solely in-frame clones and lacks some. Seen here are 250,000 to 300,000 clones, around 90% observed once, and the top ten hold 2.2%. Material for sequencing was peripheral blood. Receptor source: a woman aged 45-60 years who had recovered from COVID-19.

This chain links TRBV7-2 with TRBJ1-1, with D possibly being TRBD1 (6 bases). CDR3 length: 14 amino acids. Germline loops: CDR1 SGHTA, CDR2 FQGNSA. Trimming stripped 8 bases from V and 0 bases from J, with 13 bases between. This CDR3 reads CASRGALMNTEAFF. The CDR3, as DNA: TGTGCCAGCCGGGGGGCTCTCATGAACACTGAAGCTTTCTTT.

The chain employs TRBV27 and TRBJ1-1; no clear D. Germline V gives CDR1 MNHEY, CDR2 SMNVEV (reference sequence). The CDR3 covers 11 residues. V was pared by 10 bases and J by 3 bases, with 9 bases between. The CDR3 region has the DNA TGTGCCACCAACCGGGACACTGAAGCTTTCTTT. Translating it yields CATNRDTEAFF.

The sample holds one count of this clone. The chain has TRBV7-3 and TRBJ1-2; 9 bases are a match to TRBD1. From germline, CDR1 is SGHTA and CDR2 FQGTGA. V lost 6 bases and J lost 1; bases outside the gene matches: 6. This CDR3 has 15 amino acids. The CDR3 DNA is TGTGCCAGCAGACAAACAGGGGGCCGTAACTATGGCTACACCTTC. It encodes CASRQTGGRNYGYTF.

V gene TRBV4-2 combines with J gene TRBJ1-1; D might be TRBD1 (6 bases). V was cut by 4 bases and J by 6 bases, with 21 bases left in between. Germline assignment: CDR1 LGHNA and CDR2 YNFKEQ. The CDR3 covers 16 residues. CDR3 sequence reads: CASSPAGGDYFAEAFF. CDR3 sequence (DNA): TGTGCCAGCAGCCCTGCTGGGGGCGACTATTTCGCTGAAGCTTTCTTT.

This rearrangement joins TRBV7-9 to TRBJ1-5, with unresolved D. Germline values: CDR1 SEHNR, CDR2 FQNEAQ (reference sequence). Trimming cost V 4 bases and J 7 bases, with 11 bases left between them. The CDR3 covers 13 residues. The CDR3 reads CASSSLAGQPQHF. CDR3 DNA: TGTGCCAGCAGCTCCCTCGCGGGGCAGCCCCAGCATTTT.

This rearrangement joins TRBV6-2 or TRBV6-3 to TRBJ2-5, with D possibly matching TRBD2 (5 bases). The CDR3 consists of 12 residues. The V and J ends lost 1 base and 7 bases respectively, with 7 bases between them. Germline values: CDR1 MNHEY, CDR2 SVGEGT. This chain's CDR3 is CASSYYGGTQYF. DNA of the CDR3: TGTGCCAGCAGTTACTACGGAGGGACCCAGTACTTC.

The chain recombines TRBV15 with TRBJ2-5, with 7 bases that match TRBD1. With V trimmed by 1 base and J by 3 bases, 2 bases remained unmatched. Germline V CDR1 and CDR2: LNHNV, YYDKDF (reference sequence). This CDR3 contains 14 residues. The CDR3 DNA reads TGTGCCACCAGCAGAGCCGGGACAGAAGAGACCCAGTACTTC. Translating it yields CATSRAGTEETQYF.

The rearrangement joins TRBV5-5 to TRBJ2-3; D may be TRBD1 (5 bases). This CDR3 is 14 amino acids long. The ends were cut back, 4 bases at V and 1 base at J, with 10 bases in the middle. Germline values: CDR1 SGHKS, CDR2 YYEKEE (reference sequence). CDR3 residues: CASSPQGGTDTQYF. CDR3 in DNA: TGTGCCAGCAGCCCTCAAGGGGGCACAGATACGCAGTATTTT.

The V gene is TRBV19, the J gene TRBJ1-2, with 7 bases matching TRBD1. After removal of 5 bases from V and 8 bases from J, the junction contained 5 bases not matched to a gene. This CDR3 has 12 amino acids. Germline V lookup: CDR1 LNHDA, CDR2 SQIVND (reference sequence). Written as DNA, the CDR3 is TGTGCCAGTAGTCCAACAGGGGTAGGCTACACCTTC. This gives the protein CASSPTGVGYTF.